The next 7 T cell receptor beta chains were all read from a single sample in a study of cytomegalovirus exposure and HLA in healthy donors. The PCR made use of 60 Vbeta and 13 Jbeta primers. Clones were sequenced by immunoSEQ multiplex PCR, and TCRdb holds only the in-frame ones, with some missing. The sample holds roughly 200,000 clones; just over 75% are singletons and the top ten take less than 2%. Sequencing used PBMCs. The receptors were sampled from a man aged 25-45 years in good health and CMV-seronegative.

V and J are TRBV19 and TRBJ1-1; weak D call: TRBD1 (5 bases). Germline-derived CDR1 and CDR2 are LNHDA and SQIVND (reference sequence). V lost 3 bases and J 6 bases, leaving 17 bases between the germline ends. This CDR3 is 15 amino acids long. The CDR3 reads CASSMVFAGESEAFF. The CDR3 DNA reads as TGTGCCAGTAGTATGGTCTTTGCGGGGGAGTCTGAAGCTTTCTTT.

The chain combines TRBV28 with TRBJ1-5; TRBD1 might be the D (5 bases). The germline CDR1 and CDR2 sequences are MDHEN and SYDVKM. Trimming stripped 9 bases from V and 0 bases from J, with 12 bases between. The CDR3 spans 14 residues. This CDR3 is CASGEGVSNQPQHF. The CDR3 DNA is TGTGCCAGTGGGGAAGGGGTTAGCAATCAGCCCCAGCATTTT.

J is TRBJ2-2 and V is TRBV29-1, with 9 bases that match TRBD2. V dropped 5 bases and J dropped 7; count of bases not matched to a gene: 5. The CDR3 has 13 residues. Germline-derived CDR1 and CDR2 are SQVTM and ANQGSEA. The DNA for the CDR3 is TGCAGCGTTAGGAGCGGGAGGAGCGGGGAGCTGTTTTTT. Its translation: CSVRSGRSGELFF.

This sequence joins TRBV9 and TRBJ1-1; TRBD1 might be the D (5 bases). The CDR3 runs to 14 residues. Germline V gene lookup returns CDR1 SGDLS and CDR2 YYNGEE. Deletions cut 0 bases from V and 3 bases from J, with 9 bases between. The CDR3 region has the DNA TGTGCCAGCAGCGTAGGGCGGGGGGACACTGAAGCTTTCTTT. Its protein is CASSVGRGDTEAFF.

The chain employs TRBV29-1 and TRBJ2-1, with TRBD2 matching over 10 bases. V was pared by 8 bases and J by 3 bases, with 25 bases of the junction left unmatched. Germline values: CDR1 SQVTM, CDR2 ANQGSEA. The CDR3 length is 20 residues. The CDR3 sequence is CSSMGSRDELAGGLYNEQFF. CDR3 nucleotide sequence: TGCAGCTCCATGGGTAGCCGGGACGAGTTAGCGGGAGGTCTCTACAATGAGCAGTTCTTC.

The table lists this clone with a few counts. This sequence joins TRBV28 and TRBJ2-3, with TRBD2 matching 10 bases. J lost 2 bases, V lost 6 bases, and 8 bases had no gene match. This CDR3 spans 16 amino acids. Germline assignment: CDR1 MDHEN and CDR2 SYDVKM. The CDR3 sequence is CASSVSGRRITDTQYF. As DNA, the CDR3 is TGTGCCAGCAGCGTTAGCGGGAGGCGTATCACAGATACGCAGTATTTT.

The J gene is TRBJ2-7, the V gene TRBV2, with D tentatively TRBD2 (5 bases). The CDR3 contains 15 residues. CDR1 is SNHLY and CDR2 is FYNNEI in the germline V gene. V lost 3 bases to trimming and J lost 0 bases, with 12 bases between them. The DNA for the CDR3 is TGTGCCAGCAGTGATATGGACTTCCCCTCCTACGAGCAGTACTTC. This sequence encodes CASSDMDFPSYEQYF.